This T cell receptor beta chain was identified in a study of blood T cell repertoires in COVID-19. At the level of the study: Samples representing acute and convalescent COVID-19 were sourced from the United States, Italy and Spain. Sample material is recorded as cDNA or gDNA derived from T cells, B-cell-depleted T cells, or PBMCs.

V was pared by 4 bases and J by 8 bases, with 14 bases between. CDR3 size: 14 residues. Germline V lookup: CDR1 LGHDT, CDR2 YNNKEL (reference sequence). Original processing notes: Researchers report that nucleated cell counts were estimated from reference gene primer amplification. Some clones are missing from TCRdb's copy, which holds only in-frame ones; the method was immunoSEQ multiplex PCR. The V and J calls and the clone size are those of that table, but D and trimming were determined from the DNA. Here the sample spans about 200,000 clones, about 88% being singletons. The source of this sequence is a woman between 40 and 50 years old with acute or convalescent COVID-19. Sequencing used peripheral blood. This chain links TRBV3-1 (or the pseudogene TRBV3-2) with TRBJ1-4; D is ambiguous. DNA for the CDR3: TGTGCCAGCAGCCTATGGGAAAGCGGCGAAAAACTGTTTTTT. This gives the protein CASSLWESGEKLFF.